This is a list of T cell receptor beta chains from one sample in a study of OX40 agonist ivuxolimab in advanced cancers. Sequenced by immunoSEQ multiplex PCR; TCRdb stores in-frame clones only, minus some. The table has some 15,000 clones, 80% to 95% seen once; the top ten hold less than 9.5%. The sample consisted of CD4+ or CD8+ T cells sorted from blood, taken in a trial of the OX40 agonist ivuxolimab. These TCRs come from an adult with an advanced solid tumor such as melanoma, head and neck, liver or kidney cancer. The CDR3 runs from the conserved cysteine through the conserved F or W. D genes are given only for firm matches. The size field is filled for only some rows; it gives once, few, many or a size class.

D	V	J	size	CDR3	DNA
-	TRBV5-5	TRBJ1-5	-	CASSLFRGAGQPQHF	TGTGCCAGCAGCTTGTTTCGGGGGGCCGGTCAGCCCCAGCATTTT
-	TRBV4-2	TRBJ2-1	-	CASSLGPTGPGQNNEQFF	TGTGCCAGCAGCCTGGGACCGACCGGCCCCGGACAGAACAATGAGCAGTTCTTC
TRBD2	TRBV9	TRBJ2-7	-	CASSVAGLAGAYEQYF	TGTGCCAGCAGCGTCGCGGGACTAGCGGGAGCCTACGAGCAGTACTTC
TRBD2	TRBV4-1	TRBJ2-5	-	CASSHAGTSGGGRETQYF	TGCGCCAGCAGCCATGCCGGGACTAGCGGGGGGGGGAGAGAGACCCAGTACTTC
-	TRBV27	TRBJ1-1	-	CASSLKVSLNTEAFF	TGTGCCAGCAGTTTAAAGGTGAGTTTGAACACTGAAGCTTTCTTT
-	TRBV5-6	TRBJ1-1	-	CAKGPTEIGVMNTEAFF	TGTGCCAAAGGACCGACGGAGATAGGGGTGATGAACACTGAAGCTTTCTTT
-	TRBV27	TRBJ2-7	-	CASSFYQGPTYEQYF	TGTGCCAGCAGTTTTTATCAGGGGCCCACCTACGAGCAGTACTTC
TRBD2	TRBV28	TRBJ2-1	once	CASSYPGLANEQFF	TGTGCCAGCAGTTACCCGGGACTAGCGAATGAGCAGTTCTTC
-	TRBV11-2	TRBJ1-2	-	CASSDDEIFPLYGYTF	TGTGCCAGCAGCGACGACGAGATTTTTCCTCTCTATGGCTACACCTTC
-	TRBV7-6	TRBJ2-2	-	CASSLYVRPFNTGELFF	TGTGCCAGCAGCTTATACGTACGGCCTTTTAACACCGGGGAGCTGTTTTTT
-	TRBV5-6	TRBJ2-1	-	CASSLASGPYNEQFF	TGTGCCAGCAGCTTGGCCTCAGGACCCTACAATGAGCAGTTCTTC
-	TRBV25-1	TRBJ1-2	-	CASSDYRDYGYTF	TGTGCCAGCAGTGATTACAGGGACTATGGCTACACCTTC
-	TRBV5-1	TRBJ1-3	-	CASSLETGGNTIYF	TGCGCCAGCAGCTTGGAGACCGGCGGAAACACCATATATTTT
TRBD1	TRBV19	TRBJ2-7	-	CASTLQGESTYEQYF	TGTGCCAGTACCTTACAGGGGGAGTCGACTTACGAGCAGTACTTC
-	TRBV28	TRBJ2-4	-	CASSRPTAWDKNIQYF	TGTGCCAGCAGTAGACCGACAGCATGGGATAAAAACATTCAGTACTTC
TRBD1	TRBV10-3	TRBJ2-7	-	CAISEGQAYEQYF	TGTGCCATCAGTGAGGGACAGGCCTACGAGCAGTACTTC
-	TRBV11-2	TRBJ2-7	-	CASGGGGSYEQYF	TGTGCCAGCGGGGGCGGAGGGAGCTACGAGCAGTACTTC
TRBD2	TRBV4-3	TRBJ2-1	-	CASSQDWLSGGANEQFF	TGCGCCAGCAGCCAAGATTGGCTTAGCGGGGGGGCCAATGAGCAGTTCTTC
TRBD2	TRBV7-6	TRBJ2-3	-	CASSSSGGHPDTQYF	TGTGCCAGCAGCTCTAGCGGGGGGCACCCAGATACGCAGTATTTT
-	TRBV6-4	TRBJ2-3	-	CASSDSFDTQYF	TGTGCCAGCAGTGACTCGTTTGATACGCAGTATTTT
TRBD1	TRBV10-3	TRBJ1-2	-	CAISERGQATPGYGYTF	TGTGCCATCAGTGAGCGGGGACAGGCCACCCCGGGCTATGGCTACACCTTC
TRBD1	TRBV19	TRBJ1-1	-	CASRTGVSTEAFF	TGTGCCAGTAGGACAGGGGTGAGCACTGAAGCTTTCTTT
-	TRBV4-3	TRBJ1-6	-	CASSPGIANSPLHF	TGCGCCAGCAGTCCCGGGATAGCAAATTCACCCCTCCACTTT
TRBD2	TRBV5-4	TRBJ2-1	-	CASSLGTWEGYSYNEQFF	TGTGCCAGCAGCTTGGGAACATGGGAGGGCTACTCCTACAATGAGCAGTTCTTC
TRBD1	TRBV2	TRBJ1-2	-	CASSEPDRGGGYTF	TGTGCCAGCAGTGAACCCGACAGGGGAGGTGGCTACACCTTC
TRBD1	TRBV2	TRBJ2-7	-	CASSGGTGLDEQYF	TGTGCCAGCAGTGGAGGGACAGGGTTGGACGAGCAGTACTTC
-	TRBV27	TRBJ2-1	-	CASSNGNSYNEQFF	TGTGCCAGCAGTAACGGGAACTCCTACAATGAGCAGTTCTTC
TRBD1	TRBV2	TRBJ1-2	-	CASSEDRDRGVTGYTF	TGTGCCAGCAGTGAAGATCGGGACAGGGGGGTAACTGGCTACACCTTC
-	TRBV4-2	TRBJ2-1	-	CASSQDYNEQFF	TGTGCCAGCAGCCAGGACTACAATGAGCAGTTCTTC
-	TRBV19	TRBJ2-7	-	CASSIADSSYEQYF	TGTGCCAGTAGTATAGCCGACAGCTCCTACGAGCAGTACTTC
-	TRBV28	TRBJ2-2	-	CASTRGTNTGELFF	TGTGCCAGCACCCGGGGGACCAACACCGGGGAGCTGTTTTTT
-	TRBV2	TRBJ1-5	few	CASSEWGGSNQPQHF	TGTGCCAGCAGTGAGTGGGGGGGAAGCAATCAGCCCCAGCATTTT
-	TRBV5-4	TRBJ1-2	once	CASSNADWLGYGYTF	TGTGCCAGCAGCAACGCCGATTGGCTAGGCTATGGCTACACCTTC
-	TRBV10-3	TRBJ1-4	-	CAISDSGEKLFF	TGTGCCATCAGTGATTCGGGTGAAAAACTGTTTTTT
-	TRBV9	TRBJ2-1	-	CASSMLRGYNEQFF	TGTGCCAGCAGCATGCTCAGGGGATACAATGAGCAGTTCTTC
-	TRBV6-6	TRBJ1-1	-	CASTLNTEAFF	TGTGCCAGCACCCTGAACACTGAAGCTTTCTTT
-	TRBV10-3	TRBJ2-1	-	CAISEPPGVYNEQFF	TGTGCCATCAGTGAGCCCCCGGGAGTCTACAATGAGCAGTTCTTC
-	TRBV5-1	TRBJ2-7	-	CASSRGFDEQYF	TGCGCCAGCAGCCGGGGTTTCGACGAGCAGTACTTC
TRBD2	TRBV19	TRBJ2-1	-	CASSIVGSGGPNNEQFF	TGTGCCAGTAGTATAGTTGGTAGCGGGGGTCCTAACAATGAGCAGTTCTTC
-	TRBV13	TRBJ2-5	-	CASSATSVGPQETQYF	TGTGCCAGCAGCGCAACCTCAGTAGGGCCCCAAGAGACCCAGTACTTC
TRBD2	TRBV13	TRBJ2-1	-	CASSLGLAETNEQFF	TGTGCCAGCAGCTTAGGGCTAGCGGAGACCAATGAGCAGTTCTTC
-	TRBV6-5	TRBJ2-4	-	CASSYVGDSKNIQYF	TGTGCCAGCAGTTATGTGGGTGACTCCAAAAACATTCAGTACTTC
-	TRBV7-8	TRBJ1-1	-	CASSLGTTEAFF	TGTGCCAGCAGCTTGGGTACCACTGAAGCTTTCTTT
TRBD2	TRBV4-1	TRBJ2-7	-	CASSQDHEGWTSGGAVRYEQYF	TGCGCCAGCAGCCAAGATCATGAAGGGTGGACTAGCGGGGGGGCGGTGCGGTACGAGCAGTACTTC
TRBD1	TRBV11-2	TRBJ2-1	few	CASSTTGVEQFF	TGTGCCAGCAGCACGACAGGGGTTGAGCAGTTCTTC
-	TRBV4-3	TRBJ1-1	-	CASSQALVTEAFF	TGCGCCAGCAGCCAAGCCCTGGTAACTGAAGCTTTCTTT
-	TRBV7-8	TRBJ1-5	-	CASSLGDSSPQHF	TGTGCCAGCAGCTTAGGGGATTCCTCGCCCCAGCATTTT
TRBD2	TRBV11-3	TRBJ2-7	once	CASSSRLAPSYEQYF	TGTGCCAGCAGTTCTCGACTAGCGCCCTCCTACGAGCAGTACTTC
-	TRBV5-8	TRBJ2-3	-	CASSLVVHTQYF	TGTGCCAGCAGCTTAGTGGTTCATACGCAGTATTTT
-	TRBV4-1	TRBJ2-7	-	CASSQDLSGAYEQYF	TGCGCCAGCAGCCAAGATCTCAGCGGTGCCTACGAGCAGTACTTC
-	TRBV2	TRBJ1-2	-	CATVGHRSNYGYTF	TGTGCCACCGTGGGGCACCGCTCTAACTATGGCTACACCTTC
-	TRBV2	TRBJ2-3	-	CASSERTSSTDTQYF	TGTGCCAGCAGTGAAAGAACAAGTAGCACAGATACGCAGTATTTT